Listed below are T cell receptor beta chains from one sample, sequenced in a study of OX40 agonist ivuxolimab in advanced cancers. Only in-frame clones appear in the TCRdb table, and some are missing; sequencing was by immunoSEQ multiplex PCR. This table holds over 100,000 clones, approximately 94% found once. This specimen was CD4+ or CD8+ T cells sorted from blood, taken in a trial of the OX40 agonist ivuxolimab. All receptors derive from an adult with an advanced solid tumor such as melanoma, head and neck, liver or kidney cancer. The CDR3 runs from the conserved cysteine through the conserved F or W. Each record gives: V gene, J gene, clone size, CDR3 protein. Size is omitted from some rows. Given values are once, few, many or a class for expanded clones.

V gene: TRBV6-5
J gene: TRBJ1-1
clone size: -
CDR3 protein: CASSYDLKNTEAFF

V gene: TRBV19
J gene: TRBJ1-1
clone size: -
CDR3 protein: CASSMGTGAPNTEAFF

V gene: TRBV28
J gene: TRBJ2-2
clone size: once
CDR3 protein: CASSFPIEGGELFF

V gene: TRBV6-5
J gene: TRBJ1-2
clone size: -
CDR3 protein: CASRVQGARGYTF

V gene: TRBV28
J gene: TRBJ2-3
clone size: -
CDR3 protein: CASSSFSGSAGDTQYF

V gene: TRBV7-3
J gene: TRBJ2-7
clone size: -
CDR3 protein: CASSRGTSDEQYF

V gene: TRBV5-1
J gene: TRBJ1-2
clone size: -
CDR3 protein: CASSLYGQGTDGYTF

V gene: TRBV7-9
J gene: TRBJ1-3
clone size: -
CDR3 protein: CASSLGGQSGNTIYF

V gene: TRBV4-1
J gene: TRBJ1-2
clone size: -
CDR3 protein: CASSQDPANPYGYTF

V gene: TRBV7-2
J gene: TRBJ1-5
clone size: -
CDR3 protein: CASGRPGTRQPQHF

V gene: TRBV6-5
J gene: TRBJ2-2
clone size: -
CDR3 protein: CASSLNREPGELFF

V gene: TRBV5-1
J gene: TRBJ2-1
clone size: -
CDR3 protein: CASSFYNEQFF

V gene: TRBV10-2
J gene: TRBJ1-4
clone size: -
CDR3 protein: CASGGAPNEKLFF

V gene: TRBV5-6
J gene: TRBJ2-1
clone size: -
CDR3 protein: CASSTTGAYNNEQFF

V gene: TRBV19
J gene: TRBJ2-5
clone size: -
CDR3 protein: CASSIVGTQETQYF

V gene: TRBV2
J gene: TRBJ2-5
clone size: -
CDR3 protein: CAGRDYQQETQYF

V gene: TRBV9
J gene: TRBJ2-3
clone size: -
CDR3 protein: CASSTGQVGGDTQYF

V gene: TRBV7-9
J gene: TRBJ2-7
clone size: -
CDR3 protein: CASSLSAGGAYEQYF

V gene: TRBV5-6
J gene: TRBJ2-2
clone size: -
CDR3 protein: CASSRDRAGGELFF

V gene: TRBV6-6
J gene: TRBJ1-2
clone size: -
CDR3 protein: CASRRDREFNGYTF

V gene: TRBV5-1
J gene: TRBJ1-3
clone size: -
CDR3 protein: CASSLATALGGNTIYF

V gene: TRBV11-2
J gene: TRBJ2-7
clone size: -
CDR3 protein: CASSSVASGKGYEQYF

V gene: TRBV5-1
J gene: TRBJ2-3
clone size: -
CDR3 protein: CASSLAGGFTDTQYF

V gene: TRBV18
J gene: TRBJ1-1
clone size: -
CDR3 protein: CASSPPRSSRNTEAFF

V gene: TRBV5-4
J gene: TRBJ2-3
clone size: -
CDR3 protein: CASSSRSGGPPDTQYF

V gene: TRBV7-2
J gene: TRBJ2-5
clone size: -
CDR3 protein: CASSRLQGQETQYF

V gene: TRBV6-5
J gene: TRBJ2-1
clone size: -
CDR3 protein: CASSYTSSRDNEQFF

V gene: TRBV18
J gene: TRBJ1-1
clone size: -
CDR3 protein: CASSPPVVMNTEAFF

V gene: TRBV7-8
J gene: TRBJ2-3
clone size: -
CDR3 protein: CASSPNRAGADTQYF

V gene: TRBV7-2
J gene: TRBJ2-7
clone size: -
CDR3 protein: CASSFDSDLSSYEQYF

V gene: TRBV9
J gene: TRBJ2-5
clone size: -
CDR3 protein: CASSVVPLAGGEETQYF

V gene: TRBV28
J gene: TRBJ1-5
clone size: -
CDR3 protein: CASSPDGGRPVQPQHF

V gene: TRBV6-5
J gene: TRBJ2-5
clone size: -
CDR3 protein: CASRGGPSGETQYF

V gene: TRBV7-2
J gene: TRBJ1-1
clone size: -
CDR3 protein: CASRRVGTEAFF

V gene: TRBV6-5
J gene: TRBJ1-2
clone size: once
CDR3 protein: CASSYSWVSSYGYTF

V gene: TRBV7-7
J gene: TRBJ1-1
clone size: -
CDR3 protein: CASSRDINTEAFF

V gene: TRBV18
J gene: TRBJ1-1
clone size: -
CDR3 protein: CASSPLRAGSTEAFF

V gene: TRBV28
J gene: TRBJ1-2
clone size: -
CDR3 protein: CASSPGGTVYGYTF

V gene: TRBV28
J gene: TRBJ1-6
clone size: once
CDR3 protein: CASSLGGAKDSPLHF

V gene: TRBV9
J gene: TRBJ2-1
clone size: -
CDR3 protein: CASKRSRGEQFF

V gene: TRBV7-8
J gene: TRBJ1-5
clone size: -
CDR3 protein: CASGVRTGGDQPQHF